This T cell receptor (beta chain) was sequenced for a study of blood T cell repertoires in COVID-19. Some clones are missing from TCRdb's copy, which holds only in-frame ones; the method was immunoSEQ multiplex PCR. This table has roughly 150,000 clones, 65% to 85% appearing once. This TCR came from a man between 65 and 80 years old with active or convalescent COVID-19. The sequencing input was peripheral blood.

The DNA of the CDR3 is TGTGCCAGCAGTGAATTCAAAGGGGTTAACTATGGCTACACCTTC. Translated: CASSEFKGVNYGYTF. This chain uses TRBV25-1 with TRBJ1-2, with D possibly TRBD1 on 5 matching bases. The CDR3 has 15 amino acids. Germline CDR1 is MGHDK and CDR2 is SYGVNS. Trimming removed 1 base from V and 1 base from J, with 10 bases in between.